A selection of T cell receptor beta chains follows, all from one sample in a study of T cell responses to AZD1222 COVID-19 vaccine. Profiled with immunoSEQ multiplex PCR; TCRdb holds only in-frame clones, not every one. The sample has roughly 100,000 clones; less than 95% are singletons. The sequences come from peripheral blood, collected 28 days after the second AZD1222 dose. The receptors derive from an adult who received the AZD1222 COVID-19 vaccine. The CDR3 runs from the conserved cysteine through the conserved F or W. Each record gives: D gene, clone size, V gene, J gene, CDR3 length, CDR3 DNA, CDR3 protein. The D gene is left open where the match is weak. A clone size is listed for some rows: how often the clone was seen (once, few, many), or a class if it is expanded.

>NA|once|TRBV7-2|TRBJ1-6|13
TGTGCCAGCAGCGGGCAGGGTTATTCACCCCTCCACTTT
CASSGQGYSPLHF
>NA|NA|TRBV10-1|TRBJ2-7|11
TGCGCCAGCAGTGGGACCAACGAGCAGTACTTC
CASSGTNEQYF
>NA|NA|TRBV7-2|TRBJ2-3|14
TGTGCCAGCAGCTTAGATCCCGGGGCAGATACGCAGTATTTT
CASSLDPGADTQYF
>NA|NA|TRBV9|TRBJ2-5|15
TGTGCCAGCAGCGCCGGTACTGGCTGGCAAGAGACCCAGTACTTC
CASSAGTGWQETQYF
>NA|once|TRBV27|TRBJ2-6|13
TGTGCCAGCAGTTTGGCTGGGGCCAACGTCCTGACTTTC
CASSLAGANVLTF
>TRBD2|NA|TRBV7-2|TRBJ2-1|15
TGTGCCAGCAGCGGATCTAGCGGGGGGTGGAATGAGCAGTTCTTC
CASSGSSGGWNEQFF
>TRBD1|few|TRBV14|TRBJ2-1|14
TGTGCCAGCAAGGACCAGGGGGTAGTAGGTGAGCAGTTCTTC
CASKDQGVVGEQFF
>NA|NA|TRBV14|TRBJ2-5|16
TGTGCCAGCAGCCAGAAGGGGGGGCCCTGGCAAGAGACCCAGTACTTC
CASSQKGGPWQETQYF
>NA|NA|TRBV12-5|TRBJ1-4|16
TGTGCTAGTGGTTTTCTGCCGGGACCGAGTCATGAAAAACTGTTTTTT
CASGFLPGPSHEKLFF
>NA|NA|TRBV14|TRBJ2-7|14
TGTGCCAGCAGACCTCACCACTCGATCTACGAGCAGTACTTC
CASRPHHSIYEQYF